The 32 T cell receptor beta chains presented below share a single source sample, sequenced in a study of blood T cell repertoires in COVID-19. Method: immunoSEQ multiplex PCR; TCRdb's copy keeps in-frame clones and lacks some. The table includes about 72,000 clones, 86% detected once. Sequenced input: peripheral blood. These receptors all stem from a woman in her fifties or sixties with acute or convalescent COVID-19.

The rearrangement joins TRBV7-2 to TRBJ2-1, with 11 bases that match TRBD2. The CDR3 is made up of 15 amino acids. Germline loops: CDR1 SGHTA, CDR2 FQGNSA. Trimming at V came to 3 bases and at J to 8 bases, leaving 6 bases not matched to a gene. CDR3 residues: CASSFSGGALDEQFF. CDR3 sequence (DNA): TGTGCCAGCAGCTTTAGCGGGGGGGCTTTGGATGAGCAGTTCTTC.

The rearrangement uses TRBV3-1 (or the pseudogene TRBV3-2) and TRBJ1-3; a possible D gene is TRBD1 (6 bases). The CDR3 has 15 residues. V was pared by 1 base and J by 7 bases, with 14 bases between. Per the germline V gene, CDR1 is LGHDT and CDR2 is YNNKEL (reference sequence). CDR3 sequence (DNA): TGTGCCAGCAGCCAAGGAGGTATTACAGGGAACACCATATATTTT. It encodes CASSQGGITGNTIYF.

This chain connects TRBV5-6 to TRBJ1-2; D not certain. V was cut by 3 bases and J by 5 bases, with 8 bases left in between. The CDR3 is 12 amino acids. Germline values: CDR1 SGHDT, CDR2 YYEEEE. The CDR3 is CASSSRAYGYTF. For the CDR3, the DNA is TGTGCCAGCAGCTCACGAGCATATGGCTACACCTTC.

The chain combines TRBV2 with TRBJ2-5; D remains ambiguous. Trimming took off 4 bases at V and 4 bases at J, with 4 bases between the two ends. This CDR3 region has 11 residues. Germline CDR1 reads SNHLY; CDR2 reads FYNNEI. The CDR3 DNA is TGTGCCAGCAGTGGAGGAGAGACCCAGTACTTC. Translation gives CASSGGETQYF.

This clone was seen only a few times. V and J are TRBV5-6 and TRBJ1-1; 7 bases line up with TRBD1. V lost 4 bases and J lost 7; bases outside the gene matches: 7. The V gene's germline CDR1 is SGHDT and CDR2 YYEEEE. The CDR3 runs to 13 residues. Here the CDR3 reads CASSETGKSEAFF. As DNA, the CDR3 is TGTGCCAGCAGCGAGACAGGGAAAAGTGAAGCTTTCTTT.

This clone came up once. The V and J genes are TRBV2 and TRBJ1-2; weak D call: TRBD1 (6 bases). The CDR3 runs 16 residues. V gave up 3 bases and J gave up 4 bases, with 18 bases separating them. Germline loops: CDR1 SNHLY, CDR2 FYNNEI. The CDR3 is CASSELGGGHVYGYTF. For the CDR3, the DNA is TGTGCCAGCAGTGAGTTGGGAGGGGGGCATGTCTATGGCTACACCTTC.

The chain joins TRBV19 to TRBJ1-1; D possibly corresponds to TRBD1 (5 bases). CDR1 and CDR2 from the germline V gene are LNHDA and SQIVND (reference sequence). The CDR3 sequence is 14 residues long. The ends were cut back, 6 bases at V and 0 bases at J, with 11 bases in the middle. The CDR3 sequence is CASSGGVLNTEAFF. CDR3 bases: TGTGCCAGTAGCGGAGGGGTGCTGAACACTGAAGCTTTCTTT.

This clone has more than one count but fewer than ten. The chain couples TRBV7-7 to TRBJ2-3; 9 bases are shared with TRBD1. V lost 3 bases to trimming and J lost 6 bases; unmatched junction nucleotides: 7. The CDR3 sequence is 15 residues long. Germline V gene data show CDR1 as SSHAT and CDR2 as FNYEAQ (reference sequence). Here the CDR3 reads CASSLGDRDQDTQYF. In DNA form, the CDR3 reads TGTGCCAGCAGCTTGGGGGACAGGGATCAGGATACGCAGTATTTT.

This rearrangement joins TRBV10-1 to TRBJ2-7, with TRBD2 as a possible D gene (6 bases). Germline values: CDR1 WNHNN, CDR2 SYGVQD (reference sequence). The CDR3 has 14 amino acids. V was pared by 5 bases and J by 5 bases, with 16 bases between. The DNA of the CDR3 is TGCGCCAGCAGTCTCGGGGGAAGCATCGACGAGCAGTACTTC. Translating it yields CASSLGGSIDEQYF.

The V call is TRBV5-1, the J call TRBJ1-1; 9 nucleotides line up with TRBD1. This CDR3 comprises 14 residues. The germline gives CDR1 SGHRS, CDR2 YFSETQ. After removal of 1 base from V and 5 bases from J, the junction contained 3 bases not matched to a gene. The CDR3 coding sequence is TGCGCCAGCAGCTTGAACAGGGGGCGTACTGAAGCTTTCTTT. Translation: CASSLNRGRTEAFF.

The chain joins TRBV11-2 to TRBJ2-3; 10 bases match TRBD1. The CDR3 length is 14 residues. V was pared by 4 bases and J by 5 bases, with 3 bases of the junction left unmatched. Germline lookup yields CDR1 SGHAT and CDR2 FQNNGV. This chain's CDR3 is CASSYGQGVDTQYF. The CDR3 bases are TGTGCCAGCAGCTACGGACAGGGGGTAGATACGCAGTATTTT.

The V gene is TRBV20-1, the J gene TRBJ1-1; D is unresolved. The CDR3 consists of 11 residues. Germline CDR1 reads DFQATT; CDR2 reads SNEGSKA (reference sequence). The V end was cut by 2 bases, the J end by 4 bases, with 5 bases between. CDR3 region: CSARTSTEAFF. CDR3 DNA sequence: TGCAGTGCTAGAACGAGCACTGAAGCTTTCTTT.

Only a few counts were recorded for this clone. The junction and the germline gene differ at one end; a read error may be behind it. The chain carries TRBV6-1 and TRBJ2-3; possibly TRBD1 for D (5 bases). Germline V CDR1 and CDR2: MNHNS, SASEGT. This CDR3 has 13 amino acids. The CDR3 loop is CASSEWGTYTQYF. The DNA for the CDR3 is TGTGCCAGCAGTGAATGGGGCACATATACGCAGTATTTT.

This clone was observed a single time. The chain is built from TRBV19 and TRBJ2-5; D ambiguous. Germline CDR1 is LNHDA and CDR2 is SQIVND (reference sequence). The V end lost 1 base, the J end lost 2 bases, and 8 bases lay between the germline ends. CDR3 length: 14 residues. The CDR3, as DNA: TGTGCCAGTAGTATAGCCCTAGGACAAGAGACCCAGTACTTC. It translates to CASSIALGQETQYF.

In its sample, this clone was seen once. The chain joins TRBV5-1 to TRBJ2-5, with D maybe TRBD2 (6 bases). The V and J ends lost 5 bases and 2 bases respectively, with 22 bases between them. The CDR3 is made up of 17 amino acids. Looked up from germline, CDR1 is SGHRS and CDR2 is YFSETQ. CDR3 region: CASRRPMIRRGQETQYF. The CDR3 DNA reads as TGCGCCAGCAGGCGTCCGATGATACGGAGGGGACAAGAGACCCAGTACTTC.

The chain joins TRBV6-1 to TRBJ1-3, with D possibly being TRBD1 (5 bases). The germline V and J ends were trimmed by 1 base and 1 base, with 8 bases remaining between them. The germline gives CDR1 MNHNS, CDR2 SASEGT. CDR3 length equals 15 residues. The CDR3 loop is CASSEGRGSGNTIYF. The CDR3 region has the DNA TGTGCCAGCAGTGAAGGTCGGGGGTCTGGAAACACCATATATTTT.

V gene TRBV5-4 combines with J gene TRBJ1-1, with D tentatively TRBD1 (5 bases). The germline CDR1 and CDR2 sequences are SGHNT and YYREEE (reference sequence). The CDR3 runs to 13 residues. V gave up 4 bases and J gave up 6 bases, with 13 bases separating them. The CDR3 nucleotides read TGTGCCAGCAGCCCGGGGGTGAGGGCTGAAGCTTTCTTT. Amino acids: CASSPGVRAEAFF. The full variable domain, completed using reference TRBV5-4 and TRBJ1-1, is ETGVTQSPTHLIKTRGQQVTLRCSSQSGHNTVSWYQQALGQGPQFIFQYYREEENGRGNFPPRFSGLQFPNYSSELNVNALELDDSALYLCASSPGVRAEAFFGQGTRLTVV.

CDR3 DNA: TGCGCCAGCAGTGAAGGCGGATACATGAACACTGAAGCTTTCTTT. Amino acid sequence: CASSEGGYMNTEAFF. The genes are TRBV10-1 and TRBJ1-1; the D is unclear. V lost 3 bases and J 0 bases, leaving 11 bases between the germline ends. The CDR3 sequence is 15 residues long. Germline V CDR1 and CDR2: WNHNN, SYGVQD (reference sequence).

The chain has TRBV19 and TRBJ1-2; D might be TRBD1 (5 bases). V lost 5 bases and J lost 5, with 24 bases in between. CDR3 length: 17 amino acids. CDR1 and CDR2 (germline): LNHDA, SQIVND (reference sequence). The CDR3: CASSEATVFLLGYGYTF. CDR3 nucleotide sequence: TGTGCCAGTAGTGAAGCGACAGTTTTCCTCCTGGGGTATGGCTACACCTTC.

The chain carries TRBV7-2 and TRBJ1-3; 7 positions match TRBD1. With V trimmed by 7 bases and J by 4 bases, 10 bases remained unmatched. This CDR3 has 15 amino acids. From germline, CDR1 is SGHTA and CDR2 FQGNSA. CDR3 nucleotides: TGTGCCAGCACCCCTCGACAGGGTACGGGAAACACCATATATTTT. As protein: CASTPRQGTGNTIYF.

The rearrangement links TRBV2 to TRBJ2-5; 16 bases agree with TRBD2. The CDR3 loop spans 19 amino acids. V gave up 3 bases and J gave up 5 bases; unmatched junction bases: 12. The germline V gene encodes CDR1 SNHLY and CDR2 FYNNEI. The CDR3 DNA reads TGTGCCAGCAGTGACCCGTTGGGACTAGCGGGGGGGAACACCGAGACCCAGTACTTC. Protein product: CASSDPLGLAGGNTETQYF. Looking up the rest from reference TRBV2 and TRBJ2-5 gives the full variable domain: EPEVTQTPSHQVTQMGQEVILRCVPISNHLYFYWYRQILGQKVEFLVSFYNNEISEKSEIFDDQFSVERPDGSNFTLKIRSTKLEDSAMYFCASSDPLGLAGGNTETQYFGPGTRLLVL.

V usage is TRBV28 and J usage is TRBJ1-6, with unresolved D. Trimming stripped 3 bases from V and 10 bases from J, with 10 bases between. The CDR3 has 13 residues. CDR1 MDHEN and CDR2 SYDVKM come from the germline V gene. CDR3 sequence: CASSFDGSSPLHF. Written as DNA, the CDR3 is TGTGCCAGCAGTTTTGACGGGTCCTCACCCCTCCACTTT.

This chain connects TRBV27 to TRBJ2-1; 7 bases line up with TRBD2. CDR1 is MNHEY, CDR2 SMNVEV, per germline (reference sequence). The CDR3 covers 14 residues. V gave up 5 bases and J gave up 0 bases; unmatched junction bases: 1. The CDR3 loop reads CASSGLGSYNEQFF. For the CDR3, the DNA is TGTGCCAGCAGTGGACTAGGCTCCTACAATGAGCAGTTCTTC.

The V and J genes are TRBV6-5 and TRBJ2-5, with a weak D call TRBD2 (5 bases). The V gene's germline CDR1 is MNHEY and CDR2 SVGAGI. CDR3 size: 14 residues. Trimming removed 7 bases at V and 5 bases at J, with 17 bases between. The CDR3 reads CASMRTSVRETQYF. CDR3 nucleotides: TGTGCCAGCATGAGGACTTCGGTGAGGGAGACCCAGTACTTC.

This chain joins TRBV6-6 and TRBJ1-2; maybe TRBD1 (6 bases). The CDR3 length is 11 residues. CDR1 MNHNY and CDR2 SVGAGI come from the germline V gene (reference sequence). With 6 bases removed from V and 8 bases from J, the gap between germline ends came to 10 bases. The CDR3 bases are TGTGCCAGCAGCCGAGGGGGGGGCTACACCTTC. Its protein is CASSRGGGYTF.

The CDR3 nucleotides are TGTGCCAGCAGTCCCTTCCTACAGGGTTGGTACTTC. Amino acid sequence: CASSPFLQGWYF. The chain joins TRBV6-5 to TRBJ2-7, with D possibly being TRBD1 (6 bases). Trimming removed 5 bases at V and 12 bases at J, with 17 bases between. The CDR3 consists of 12 residues. Germline CDR1 MNHEY, CDR2 SVGAGI.

The chain couples TRBV9 to TRBJ2-1, with 9 bases matching TRBD1. V lost 4 bases to trimming and J lost 6 bases; unmatched junction nucleotides: 5. The CDR3 sequence is 14 residues long. Germline V gives CDR1 SGDLS, CDR2 YYNGEE. The DNA for the CDR3 is TGTGCCAGCAGCCCGCGGACAGGGGTCAATGAGCAGTTCTTC. Encoded protein: CASSPRTGVNEQFF.

The chain joins TRBV4-1 to TRBJ1-4; TRBD1 aligns across 10 bases. J gave up 6 bases and V 1 base, and 2 bases lay outside the gene matches. The CDR3 is made up of 15 amino acids. CDR1 and CDR2 from the germline V gene are MGHRA and YSYEKL. The CDR3 DNA follows: TGCGCCAGCAGCCAAGCCGGGACAGGGGATGAAAAACTGTTTTTT. This sequence encodes CASSQAGTGDEKLFF.

The chain uses TRBV19 and TRBJ2-5, with TRBD1 matching over 8 bases. The trim removed 1 base at V and 10 bases at J, leaving 11 bases unmatched. The CDR3 length is 15 residues. CDR1 and CDR2 (germline): LNHDA, SQIVND (reference sequence). The CDR3 nucleotides are TGTGCCAGTAGTATAGGACTCGGGCAGGGGGCGATCCAGTACTTC. This sequence encodes CASSIGLGQGAIQYF.

This clone was recorded a few times. This chain uses TRBV24-1 with TRBJ2-1; TRBD1 is a possible D gene (7 bases). The V and J ends lost 4 bases and 6 bases respectively, with 12 bases between them. The germline V gene has CDR1 KGHDR and CDR2 SFDVKD. This CDR3 comprises 14 residues. This CDR3 is CATSDAGQLNEQFF. CDR3 DNA: TGTGCCACCAGTGACGCGGGACAGCTCAATGAGCAGTTCTTC.

CDR3 in amino acids: CASSLGTGGSPLHF. CDR3 coding DNA: TGTGCCAGCAGTCTAGGGACAGGTGGTTCACCCCTCCACTTT. The rearrangement links TRBV27 to TRBJ1-6, with 8 bases fitting TRBD1. The CDR3 consists of 14 residues. The germline V gene has CDR1 MNHEY and CDR2 SMNVEV (reference sequence). After removal of 5 bases from V and 9 bases from J, the junction contained 6 bases not matched to a gene.

This clone has more than one count but fewer than ten. This chain links TRBV7-2 with TRBJ2-3, with D maybe TRBD1 (6 bases). Looked up from germline, CDR1 is SGHTA and CDR2 is FQGNSA. The CDR3 is made up of 16 amino acids. The V and J ends lost 3 bases and 4 bases respectively, with 17 bases between them. CDR3 amino acids: CASSFRAVRGADTQYF. CDR3 nucleotides: TGTGCCAGCAGCTTTAGGGCGGTCAGGGGCGCAGATACGCAGTATTTT.